Following are 18 T cell receptor beta chains from one sample sequenced in a study of cytomegalovirus exposure and HLA in healthy donors. The PCR had 60 Vbeta and 13 Jbeta primers. Only in-frame clones appear in the TCRdb table, and some are missing; sequencing was by immunoSEQ multiplex PCR. The sample contains 210,000 or so clones, under 90% of which appear only once. Sequencing was performed on PBMCs. These TCRs come from a human donor in good health.

The CDR3 loop reads CARGMYMNTEAFF. As DNA, the CDR3 is TGTGCCAGGGGGATGTACATGAACACTGAAGCTTTCTTT. The gene calls are TRBV30 and TRBJ1-1; D is possibly TRBD1 (6 bases). Germline V gene sequence: CDR1 GTSNPN, CDR2 SVGIG (reference sequence). The V end was cut by 8 bases, the J end by 0 bases, with 13 bases between. The CDR3 has 13 amino acids.

In the case of this clone: One junction end does not reproduce the germline sequence, and a read error may be involved. CDR3 region: CSSESRAHIQYF. The CDR3 region has the DNA TGTTCCAGCGAGAGCAGGGCACACATTCAGTACTTC. V usage is TRBV7-9 and J usage is TRBJ2-4; TRBD1 is a possible D gene (5 bases). The CDR3 has 12 amino acids. Germline V gene lookup returns CDR1 SEHNR and CDR2 FQNEAQ (reference sequence). Using reference TRBV7-9 and TRBJ2-4 for the parts outside the CDR3, the full variable domain is DTGVSQNPRHKITKRGQNVTFRCDPISEHNRLYWYRQTLGQGPEFLTYFQNEAQLEKSRLLSDRFSAERPKGSFSTLEIQRTEQGDSAMYLCSSESRAHIQYFGAGTRLSVL.

This chain connects TRBV28 to TRBJ2-7, with no clear D. Germline-derived CDR1 and CDR2 are MDHEN and SYDVKM. The CDR3 consists of 14 residues. The V end lost 5 bases, the J end lost 2 bases, and 13 bases lay between the germline ends. The DNA for the CDR3 is TGTGCCAGCAGTCCCTACGATCGAACCTACGAGCAGTACTTC. This sequence encodes CASSPYDRTYEQYF. Supplemented by reference TRBV28 and TRBJ2-7, the full variable domain reads DVKVTQSSRYLVKRTGEKVFLECVQDMDHENMFWYRQDPGLGLRLIYFSYDVKMKEKGDIPEGYSVSREKKERFSLILESASTNQTSMYLCASSPYDRTYEQYFGPGTRLTVT.

The chain is built from TRBV6-5 and TRBJ1-4; D is unresolved. The V and J ends lost 0 bases and 8 bases respectively, with 13 bases between them. The CDR3 runs 15 residues. Germline CDR1 MNHEY, CDR2 SVGAGI. The CDR3 here is CASSYSPLVREKLFF. In DNA form, the CDR3 reads TGTGCCAGCAGTTACTCCCCCTTAGTTCGGGAAAAACTGTTTTTT.

On this clone: The same CDR3 is also encoded by other DNA sequences in this sample. The J gene is TRBJ1-2, the V gene TRBV2; 7 bases agree with TRBD1. V shed 5 bases and J 1 base; nucleotides not matched to a gene: 1. This CDR3 comprises 13 residues. Germline lookup yields CDR1 SNHLY and CDR2 FYNNEI. CDR3 sequence reads: CASSRDSNYGYTF. CDR3 sequence (DNA): TGTGCCAGCAGTCGGGACAGTAACTATGGCTACACCTTC.

J is TRBJ1-2 and V is TRBV21-1. TRBV21-1 is listed as a pseudogene. This CDR3 comprises 13 residues. The CDR3 here is CASIHPGGFGYTF. CDR3 bases: TGTGCCAGCATTCACCCGGGGGGCTTTGGCTACACCTTC.

The chain uses TRBV7-2 and TRBJ2-7, with 8 positions matching TRBD2. Germline values: CDR1 SGHTA, CDR2 FQGNSA. The CDR3 consists of 11 residues. V shed 6 bases and J 7 bases; nucleotides not matched to a gene: 2. CDR3 sequence (DNA): TGTGCCAGCAGGTCGGGAGGGGAGCAGTACTTC. It specifies CASRSGGEQYF.

The gene calls are TRBV7-8 and TRBJ1-1, with TRBD1 matching 9 bases. J was trimmed by 8 bases and V by 5 bases; bases with no gene match: 12. This CDR3 is built from 15 residues. Per the germline V gene, CDR1 is SGHVS and CDR2 is FQNEAQ. This CDR3 is CASSDSRTGDIEAFF. For the CDR3, the DNA is TGTGCCAGCAGCGATTCCCGGACAGGGGATATCGAAGCTTTCTTT.

The chain carries TRBV2 and TRBJ2-7; D perhaps matches TRBD1 (6 bases). V was clipped by 6 bases and J by 9 bases, with 15 bases between them. The CDR3 has 12 residues. The germline gives CDR1 SNHLY, CDR2 FYNNEI. The CDR3 sequence is CASRGQASGQYF. CDR3 DNA sequence: TGTGCCAGCAGGGGACAAGCGTCAGGGCAGTACTTC.

V gene TRBV7-9 combines with J gene TRBJ2-7, with D unresolved. The CDR3 length is 13 residues. V was trimmed by 7 bases and J by 4 bases, leaving 14 bases between them. The V gene's germline CDR1 is SEHNR and CDR2 FQNEAQ (reference sequence). In DNA form, the CDR3 reads TGTGCCAGCACCTCATTACATTCTTACGAGCAGTACTTC. It yields the protein CASTSLHSYEQYF.

The V call is TRBV2, the J call TRBJ2-2, with D unresolved. V was clipped by 4 bases and J by 4 bases, with 16 bases between them. The germline V gene encodes CDR1 SNHLY and CDR2 FYNNEI. This CDR3 is built from 16 residues. The CDR3 reads CASSVMSTLTTGELFF. CDR3 DNA sequence: TGTGCCAGCAGTGTCATGAGTACCCTAACCACCGGGGAGCTGTTTTTT.

The V gene is TRBV12-5, the J gene TRBJ2-5; weak D call: TRBD2 (6 bases). Between the trimmed V and J ends, which lost 8 bases and 5 bases, there was a span of 12 bases. Germline loops: CDR1 LGHNT, CDR2 FRNRAP. The CDR3 is made up of 12 amino acids. The CDR3 nucleotides read TGTGCTAGTTCATATGGGGGGGAGACCCAGTACTTC. The encoded protein is CASSYGGETQYF.

The gene calls are TRBV27 and TRBJ2-1, with D perhaps matching TRBD2 (6 bases). The CDR3 contains 15 residues. The germline V gene encodes CDR1 MNHEY and CDR2 SMNVEV (reference sequence). Deletions cut 7 bases from V and 5 bases from J, with 18 bases between. CDR3 nucleotides: TGTGCCAGCACCTATGAGACTAGTTCCCACAATGAGCAGTTCTTC. Its protein is CASTYETSSHNEQFF.

The count of this clone is one. The chain carries TRBV7-8 and TRBJ2-1, with 11 bases identical to TRBD2. Germline-derived CDR1 and CDR2 are SGHVS and FQNEAQ. The CDR3 runs to 18 residues. Trimming took 1 base from V and 5 from J; bases not matched to a gene: 10. CDR3 loop: CASSLVGGLAGGHNEQFF. CDR3 in DNA: TGTGCCAGCAGCTTAGTAGGGGGGTTAGCGGGAGGGCACAATGAGCAGTTCTTC.

This clone was seen just once. V usage is TRBV5-4 and J usage is TRBJ2-7, with 13 positions matching TRBD2. The V gene end was trimmed by 3 bases and the J gene end by 3 bases; junction bases not matched to a gene: 6. The CDR3 totals 16 residues. Germline CDR1 is SGHNT and CDR2 is YYREEE (reference sequence). As DNA, the CDR3 is TGTGCCAGCAGCTCGGGGACTAGCGGGGCCCGCTACGAGCAGTACTTC. It specifies CASSSGTSGARYEQYF.

The CDR3 region is CASSALGTIDQPQHF. In DNA, the CDR3 is TGTGCCAGCAGCGCACTCGGGACAATTGATCAGCCCCAGCATTTT. The chain uses TRBV28 and TRBJ1-5, with a tentative D call TRBD1 (6 bases). Germline V gives CDR1 MDHEN, CDR2 SYDVKM. V gave up 6 bases and J gave up 5 bases, with 17 bases separating them. This CDR3 contains 15 residues. The full variable domain, its missing parts supplied by reference TRBV28 and TRBJ1-5, is DVKVTQSSRYLVKRTGEKVFLECVQDMDHENMFWYRQDPGLGLRLIYFSYDVKMKEKGDIPEGYSVSREKKERFSLILESASTNQTSMYLCASSALGTIDQPQHFGDGTRLSIL.

V usage is TRBV5-1 and J usage is TRBJ1-2; 9 bases agree with TRBD1. Germline assignment: CDR1 SGHRS and CDR2 YFSETQ. V dropped 5 bases and J dropped 2; count of bases not matched to a gene: 4. This CDR3 spans 14 amino acids. The DNA of the CDR3 is TGCGCCAGCAGAAGGGACAGGGCAAACTATGGCTACACCTTC. Translating it yields CASRRDRANYGYTF. Full variable domain (remainder filled in from reference TRBV5-1 and TRBJ1-2): KAGVTQTPRYLIKTRGQQVTLSCSPISGHRSVSWYQQTPGQGLQFLFEYFSETQRNKGNFPGRFSGRQFSNSRSEMNVSTLELGDSALYLCASRRDRANYGYTFGSGTRLTVV.

The chain recombines TRBV25-1 with TRBJ2-7, with 15 positions matching TRBD2. The V and J ends lost 8 bases and 4 bases, in that order; junction bases with no gene match: 6. The CDR3 has 15 amino acids. Germline V gene data show CDR1 as MGHDK and CDR2 as SYGVNS. The CDR3: CASRTSGRAGYEQYF. The CDR3 DNA is TGTGCCAGCCGGACTAGCGGGAGGGCCGGTTACGAGCAGTACTTC.